The present T cell receptor beta chain was sequenced within a study of blood T cell repertoires in COVID-19. Study in general: Both acute and convalescent COVID-19 samples were obtained from the United States, Italy and Spain. Sources were T cells, B-cell-depleted T cells, or PBMCs; the material itself was cDNA or gDNA.

The method was immunoSEQ multiplex PCR; TCRdb's version includes in-frame clones alone and lacks a portion of them. The sample lists 300,000 to 400,000 clones, over 70% occurring once. V dropped 5 bases and J dropped 6 bases, with 9 bases sitting between them. Per germline, CDR1 SGHDN and CDR2 FVKESK. The length of the CDR3 is 12 residues. The genes are TRBV14 and TRBJ2-3; D is ambiguous. This receptor was obtained from a man aged 25 to 40 with active or convalescent COVID-19. The sequencing sample was made of peripheral blood. CDR3 in amino acids: CASSAEWDTQYF. The CDR3 bases are TGTGCCAGCAGCGCCGAGTGGGATACGCAGTATTTT.